This T cell receptor (beta chain) was captured in a study of T cell responses to AZD1222 COVID-19 vaccine. Whole-study results and caveats: Most donors were white British and more were female, and clonal diversity was possibly underestimated.

Generated by immunoSEQ multiplex PCR, the TCRdb table keeps only in-frame clones and is missing some. This sample has 55,000 to 85,000 clones, with 84% found just once. With respect to this clone: Its matching antigen is unknown.

The ends were cut back, 7 bases at V and 2 bases at J, with 11 bases in the middle. The germline gives CDR1 MNHEY, CDR2 SVGAGI. CDR3 size: 13 residues. The TCR sequence derives from an adult in good health. The specimen was peripheral blood, collected on day 0 of AZD1222 vaccination. The rearrangement links TRBV6-5 to TRBJ1-1; weak D call: TRBD1 (5 bases). The CDR3 DNA reads TGTGCCAGCAAGCTGCAGGGAAACACTGAAGCTTTCTTT. Translating it yields CASKLQGNTEAFF.